The 6 T cell receptor beta chains in this list originate from one sample, sequenced in a study of blood T cell repertoires in COVID-19. The assay was immunoSEQ multiplex PCR, and TCRdb's table has in-frame clones only and misses some. The sample consists of fewer than 400,000 clones, around 87% of them appearing once. Source material: peripheral blood. The origin of the receptors is a human donor in a cohort sampled during active COVID-19.

The table lists this clone with a few counts. This sequence joins TRBV15 and TRBJ2-3, with TRBD2 matching 7 bases. The CDR3 has 15 amino acids. V gave up 6 bases and J gave up 4 bases; unmatched junction bases: 10. CDR1 is LNHNV, CDR2 YYDKDF, per germline (reference sequence). Here the CDR3 DNA reads TGTGCCACCAGGGGGGGGGGGTGGTCATCAGATACGCAGTATTTT. Translating it yields CATRGGGWSSDTQYF.

J is TRBJ2-3 and V is TRBV7-8; the match to TRBD1 covers 9 bases. Looked up from germline, CDR1 is SGHVS and CDR2 is FQNEAQ. V lost 3 bases to trimming and J lost 5 bases; unmatched junction nucleotides: 9. There are 16 residues in the CDR3. CDR3: CASSLGQGTREDTQYF. CDR3 nucleotides: TGTGCCAGCAGCTTGGGACAGGGAACCAGGGAAGATACGCAGTATTTT.

The chain has TRBV19 and TRBJ2-7, with TRBD1 identical over 10 bases. The CDR3 is 16 residues long. Germline V gene lookup returns CDR1 LNHDA and CDR2 SQIVND (reference sequence). With V trimmed by 1 base and J by 4 bases, 7 bases remained unmatched. In DNA, the CDR3 is TGTGCCAGTAGTATAGCGGAGACAGGGGGCACTTACGAGCAGTACTTC. Amino acid sequence: CASSIAETGGTYEQYF.

A single count supports this clone. The chain carries TRBV7-2 and TRBJ2-1; D may be TRBD1 (5 bases). The CDR3 spans 13 residues. Per the germline V gene, CDR1 is SGHTA and CDR2 is FQGNSA. V lost 3 bases and J 6 bases, leaving 9 bases between the germline ends. CDR3 DNA: TGTGCCAGCAGCTTCCAGGGCGGCAATGAGCAGTTCTTC. It translates to CASSFQGGNEQFF.

The chain combines TRBV19 with TRBJ2-1; 8 nucleotides match TRBD1. This CDR3 has 16 amino acids. The germline V gene encodes CDR1 LNHDA and CDR2 SQIVND (reference sequence). V shed 1 base, J shed 5 bases, and the junction held 7 bases outside the gene matches. The DNA of the CDR3 is TGTGCCAGTAGTATAGTTGTGGGGACAGGTAACAATGAGCAGTTCTTC. Translation: CASSIVVGTGNNEQFF.

This chain joins TRBV19 and TRBJ2-3; 10 bases are shared with TRBD2. This CDR3 has 16 residues. Germline trimming cut 7 bases from V and 5 bases from J; bases unmatched to any gene: 12. Germline loops: CDR1 LNHDA, CDR2 SQIVND (reference sequence). CDR3 in amino acids: CASISDSGGTGDTQYF. The CDR3 DNA sequence: TGTGCCAGTATCTCAGATAGCGGGGGGACCGGAGATACGCAGTATTTT.